A selection of T cell receptor beta chains follows, all from one sample in a study of naive and memory T cell subsets. From the UMI-ligation and nested PCR reads, TCRdb called clonotypes with MiXCR, one entry per CDR3 protein. In the table there are 120,000 to 150,000 distinct CDR3 sequences, around 21% of which are singletons. Source material: naive CD8+ T cells from blood. These receptors originate from a human donor in good health. The CDR3 runs from the conserved cysteine through the conserved F or W. A D gene is named only where the DNA matches it firmly. Clone sizes are given selectively: once, few, many, or a class where the clone is expanded.

V	J	size	D	length	DNA	CDR3
TRBV27	TRBJ2-7	.	.	14	TGTGCCAGCAGTTTTCTAGGGGAAAACTACGAGCAGTACTTC	CASSFLGENYEQYF
TRBV27	TRBJ2-3	few	TRBD1	12	TGTGCCAGCAAGACAGGGCCAGATACGCAGTATTTT	CASKTGPDTQYF
TRBV29-1	TRBJ2-6	few	TRBD1	18	TGCAGCGTACTACCCGGGACAGGGAGGGGTTCTGGGGCCAACGTCCTGACTTTC	CSVLPGTGRGSGANVLTF
TRBV6-5	TRBJ2-7	few	.	13	TGTGCCAGCAGTTACGGGAGCCCGTATCAGCAGTACTTC	CASSYGSPYQQYF
TRBV19	TRBJ1-5	few	.	16	TGTGCCAGTAGTTACCGGGACGGCCCTAGCAATCAGCCCCAGCATTTT	CASSYRDGPSNQPQHF
TRBV4-3	TRBJ2-1	once	.	15	TGCGCCAGCAGCCAAGATCTCGGGAGCCTCAATGAGCAGATCTTC	CASSQDLGSLNEQIF
TRBV4-3	TRBJ1-2	once	TRBD1	19	TGCGCCAGCAGCCAAGATGGGGGGACAGGTCGCCTTTTAGTGAATGGCTACACCTTC	CASSQDGGTGRLLVNGYTF
TRBV21-1	TRBJ2-3	few	.	19	TGTGCCAGCAGCAACTCCCCGAACGCTAGCGTTACTAGCACAGATACGCAGTATTTT	CASSNSPNASVTSTDTQYF
TRBV5-1	TRBJ1-1	few	.	13	TGCGCCAGCAGCTTGGAGGGGGGGCGTGAAGCTTTCTTT	CASSLEGGREAFF
TRBV2	TRBJ2-1	few	.	15	TGTGCCAGCAGTGACGCGGCAGGGGAAGGCAATGAGCAGTTCTTC	CASSDAAGEGNEQFF
TRBV7-9	TRBJ2-7	.	TRBD1	15	TGTGCCAGCAGCTCAGACAGGGGGCTCTATTACGAGCAGTACTTC	CASSSDRGLYYEQYF
TRBV5-1	TRBJ1-1	many	.	14	TGCGCCAGCAGCTCCCCCCGAGGGAACACTGAAGCTTTCTTT	CASSSPRGNTEAFF
TRBV7-9	TRBJ2-5	.	.	12	TGTGCCAGCGTAGCGTTTGAAGAGACCCAGTACTTC	CASVAFEETQYF
TRBV12-3/TRBV12-4	TRBJ2-7	few	.	16	TGTGCCAGCAGTTGTGAAAGTGGGACACCCCCCCTAGAGCAGTACTTC	CASSCESGTPPLEQYF
TRBV5-6	TRBJ1-1	.	.	11	TGTGCCAGCAGCTTGTGGTCTGAAGCTTTCTTT	CASSLWSEAFF
TRBV18	TRBJ2-1	.	TRBD1	16	TGTGCCAGCTCACCACCTGGTCAGGGGGAAGACAATGAGCAGTTCTTC	CASSPPGQGEDNEQFF
TRBV6-5	TRBJ2-7	few	.	14	TGTGCCAGCACCCTTAGCGGTCCGGGAGACGAGCAGTACTTC	CASTLSGPGDEQYF
TRBV28	TRBJ2-3	.	TRBD2	17	TGTGCCAGCAGTTTACTGGTGCCTAGCGGGAGCTTTAATACGCAGTATTTT	CASSLLVPSGSFNTQYF
TRBV4-3	TRBJ2-7	.	.	15	TGCGCCAGCAGCCAAGAATTGCAGGGTGGCTACGAGCAGTACTTC	CASSQELQGGYEQYF